This T cell receptor (beta chain) was captured in a study of blood T cell repertoires in COVID-19. Study context: The study drew acute and convalescent COVID-19 samples from the United States, Italy and Spain.

In the authors' workflow: Amplifying reference gene primers gave estimates of nucleated cell counts. Sequenced by immunoSEQ multiplex PCR; TCRdb stores in-frame clones only, minus some. The DNA was the basis for D and trimming; V, J and clone size are from that table. The table lists about 200,000 clones, roughly 85% of them singletons. V lost 4 bases and J lost 5; bases outside the gene matches: 9. This CDR3 comprises 14 residues. Germline CDR1 is GTSNPN and CDR2 is SVGIG (reference sequence). Donors were grouped by their self-reported clinical history. Cohort 3 donors were reported recovered after two negative PCRs, clearance, or symptom resolution.

This clonotype originated in a man aged 35 to 55 who had recovered from COVID-19. V usage is TRBV30 and J usage is TRBJ2-7, with 9 bases aligning to TRBD1. The material sequenced was PBMCs or T cells enriched from blood (not recorded which). The CDR3 is CAWMSGTGYHEQYF. The CDR3 DNA is TGTGCCTGGATGTCTGGGACAGGGTACCACGAGCAGTACTTC.